The TCR beta chain described here comes from a study of blood T cell repertoires in COVID-19. Data came from immunoSEQ multiplex PCR; TCRdb stores just in-frame clones and leaves some out. The repertoire holds about 200,000 clones, with around four fifths as singletons. Germline V gene sequence: CDR1 SGHTS, CDR2 YDEGEE. The V end lost 3 bases, the J end lost 1 base, and 10 bases lay between the germline ends. This CDR3 is built from 14 residues. The source of this sequence is a man aged 55 to 70 with COVID-19, enrolled during active disease. Sequencing input: peripheral blood. This rearrangement joins TRBV5-8 to TRBJ2-5; perhaps TRBD2 as D (6 bases). The CDR3 protein is CASSSWDFQETQYF. DNA for the CDR3: TGTGCCAGCAGCTCATGGGACTTCCAAGAGACCCAGTACTTC.